A single sample gave rise to the 13 T cell receptor beta chains below, sequenced in a study of cytomegalovirus exposure and HLA in healthy donors. The PCR had 60 Vbeta and 13 Jbeta primers. Clones were read by immunoSEQ multiplex PCR, and TCRdb kept only the in-frame ones, dropping some. The sample includes 150,000 to 200,000 clones, 65% to 90% of them seen just once. Specimen: PBMCs. The receptors here all came from a woman between 45 and 65 years old in good health and CMV-seronegative.

This clone came up a few times. The rearrangement joins TRBV18 to TRBJ2-7, with 8 bases aligning to TRBD1. Germline V gene data show CDR1 as KGHSH and CDR2 as LQKENI. This CDR3 has 15 residues. The ends lost 3 bases at V and 3 bases at J; junction bases unmatched: 7. The DNA of the CDR3 is TGTGCCAGCTCACCTCCGGGAACAGGGGGCTACGAGCAGTACTTC. It yields the protein CASSPPGTGGYEQYF.

V and J are TRBV9 and TRBJ2-6, with 7 bases that match TRBD1. The CDR3 runs 18 residues. Germline assignment: CDR1 SGDLS and CDR2 YYNGEE. J gave up 0 bases and V 2 bases, and 8 bases lay outside the gene matches. The DNA for the CDR3 is TGTGCCAGCAGCGTTACAGGGGCTACACACTCTGGGGCCAACGTCCTGACTTTC. It translates to CASSVTGATHSGANVLTF.

CDR3 DNA sequence: TGCGCCAGCAGCCAAGCTCTAGCGGGAGTGTACAATGAGCAGTTCTTC. It yields the protein CASSQALAGVYNEQFF. The genes are TRBV4-1 and TRBJ2-1, with 10 bases that match TRBD2. The CDR3 has 16 amino acids. V shed 1 base and J 4 bases; nucleotides not matched to a gene: 4. Germline CDR1 reads MGHRA; CDR2 reads YSYEKL.

This sequence joins TRBV5-1 and TRBJ2-2; D is ambiguous. Per the germline V gene, CDR1 is SGHRS and CDR2 is YFSETQ. V was clipped by 4 bases and J by 0 bases, with 13 bases between them. This CDR3 has 16 residues. The CDR3 loop is CASSPRGGANTGELFF. The DNA of the CDR3 is TGCGCCAGCAGCCCCAGAGGCGGTGCGAACACCGGGGAGCTGTTTTTT.

The genes are TRBV5-1 and TRBJ2-7, with D possibly TRBD2 on 6 matching bases. Germline-derived CDR1 and CDR2 are SGHRS and YFSETQ. The CDR3 is 15 residues long. The germline V and J ends were trimmed by 4 bases and 4 bases, with 18 bases remaining between them. CDR3 sequence: CASSPSAGSQYEQYF. As DNA, the CDR3 is TGCGCCAGCAGCCCCTCGGCGGGGTCACAGTACGAGCAGTACTTC.

This clone appeared once. V is TRBV6-1 and J is TRBJ2-7, with 8 nucleotides matching TRBD1. Trimming cost V 7 bases and J 4 bases; bases outside gene matches: 6. Germline V gives CDR1 MNHNS, CDR2 SASEGT. The CDR3 length is 13 residues. CDR3 sequence: CASTRQGRYEQYF. CDR3 nucleotide sequence: TGTGCCAGCACCCGACAGGGGAGGTACGAGCAGTACTTC.

Comment on this clone: One end of the junction varies from germline; a read error may be responsible. This sequence joins TRBV7-9 and TRBJ2-7; 9 bases map to TRBD1. The germline V gene has CDR1 SEHNR and CDR2 FQNEAQ (reference sequence). The CDR3 is 16 amino acids. The CDR3 DNA follows: TGTTCCAGCAGCTCAGGCTGGGACAGGGACCTACGGGAGCAGTACTTC. Translation gives CSSSSGWDRDLREQYF.

This rearrangement joins TRBV2 to TRBJ1-5, with D perhaps TRBD1 (6 bases). The CDR3 loop spans 15 amino acids. Germline V gives CDR1 SNHLY, CDR2 FYNNEI. Trimming stripped 4 bases from V and 0 bases from J, with 10 bases between. CDR3: CASSAEQGSNQPQHF. CDR3 nucleotide sequence: TGTGCCAGCAGTGCTGAACAGGGTAGCAATCAGCCCCAGCATTTT.

The chain carries TRBV27 and TRBJ1-4, with 9 bases identical to TRBD1. The CDR3 sequence is 14 residues long. V dropped 7 bases and J dropped 7; count of bases not matched to a gene: 7. The germline V gene has CDR1 MNHEY and CDR2 SMNVEV (reference sequence). The CDR3 nucleotides are TGTGCCAGCACAAGGACAGGGGTGGGTGAAAAACTGTTTTTT. Its protein is CASTRTGVGEKLFF.

This clone was recorded once. V gene TRBV6-1 combines with J gene TRBJ2-7; TRBD1 might be the D (6 bases). CDR3 size: 13 residues. Germline CDR1 and CDR2: MNHNS and SASEGT. V was trimmed by 6 bases and J by 3 bases, leaving 12 bases between them. This CDR3 reads CASRRTGYYEQYF. In DNA, the CDR3 is TGTGCCAGCAGAAGAACAGGGTACTACGAGCAGTACTTC.

This chain connects TRBV18 to TRBJ2-1, with 12 bases lining up with TRBD2. V shed 3 bases and J 2 bases; nucleotides not matched to a gene: 2. The length of the CDR3 is 16 residues. Germline lookup yields CDR1 KGHSH and CDR2 LQKENI. The CDR3 bases are TGTGCCAGCTCACCCGGACTAGCGGGAACCTACAATGAGCAGTTCTTC. Amino acids: CASSPGLAGTYNEQFF.

This clone was picked up one time. V and J are TRBV4-3 and TRBJ2-1; TRBD2 aligns across 7 bases. Germline V gene lookup returns CDR1 LGHNA and CDR2 YSLEER. The CDR3 has 15 residues. V lost 4 bases, J lost 4 bases, and 7 bases stayed unmatched. CDR3 DNA: TGCGCCAGCAGCCGGGGGGGAGGCAGATACAATGAGCAGTTCTTC. This gives the protein CASSRGGGRYNEQFF.

The chain employs TRBV5-1 and TRBJ2-3; 13 bases are shared with TRBD2. Trimming cost V 0 bases and J 6 bases; bases outside gene matches: 10. CDR1 and CDR2 from the germline V gene are SGHRS and YFSETQ. The CDR3 contains 18 residues. Written as DNA, the CDR3 is TGCGCCAGCAGCTTGGCCCCACTAGCGGGAGGGCCCGAGGATACGCAGTATTTT. Translating gives CASSLAPLAGGPEDTQYF. Full variable domain (remainder filled in from reference TRBV5-1 and TRBJ2-3): KAGVTQTPRYLIKTRGQQVTLSCSPISGHRSVSWYQQTPGQGLQFLFEYFSETQRNKGNFPGRFSGRQFSNSRSEMNVSTLELGDSALYLCASSLAPLAGGPEDTQYFGPGTRLTVL.